What follows are 10 T cell receptor beta chains derived from one specimen sequenced in a study of patients and donors after allogeneic stem cell transplantation. TCRdb re-called the RT-PCR reads through MiXCR, storing one row per CDR3 protein. The data hold hundreds of thousands of distinct CDR3 sequences, with over 12% observed a single time. Sequencing used blood, either unsorted or a sorted T cell fraction (not recorded which). Receptors originate from a human donor who was either an allogeneic HSCT recipient or a stem cell or donor lymphocyte infusion donor (not recorded which). It is not recorded whose cells these are; they may come from a transplant donor.

V and J are TRBV4-3 and TRBJ2-2; D is unclear. CDR3 length: 12 residues. Trimming took 7 bases from V and 3 from J, leaving 6 bases between them. In germline, CDR1 is LGHNA, CDR2 YSLEER. In DNA form, the CDR3 reads TGCGCCAGCATGGGGTACACCGGGGAGCTGTTTTTT. This codes for CASMGYTGELFF.

This clonotype was seen many times. DNA of the CDR3: TGCGCCAGCACCCCCTTAGCGGGAGGGTCGTACGAGCAGTACTTC. It encodes CASTPLAGGSYEQYF. The rearrangement links TRBV5-1 to TRBJ2-7; 11 bases are a match to TRBD2. The CDR3 totals 15 residues. After removal of 6 bases from V and 4 bases from J, the junction contained 9 bases not matched to a gene. From germline, CDR1 is SGHRS and CDR2 YFSETQ.

DNA for the CDR3: TGTGCCAGCAGCGTAGTAGGGACAGGGGTTCCCGGGGAGCTGTTTTTT. Translating it yields CASSVVGTGVPGELFF. V usage is TRBV9 and J usage is TRBJ2-2; 10 nucleotides agree with TRBD1. J gave up 6 bases and V 0 bases, and 5 bases lay outside the gene matches. The CDR3 spans 16 residues. Germline CDR1 SGDLS, CDR2 YYNGEE.

Ten or more counts support this clonotype. The chain recombines TRBV4-2 with TRBJ2-3; TRBD1 matches at 8 bases. The V segment lost 2 bases and the J segment 3 bases; nucleotides outside the gene matches: 4. Germline V gene sequence: CDR1 LGHNA, CDR2 YNFKEQ. The CDR3 loop spans 15 amino acids. In DNA, the CDR3 is TGTGCCAGCAGCCAAACAGGGGGTATGACAGATACGCAGTATTTT. Protein product: CASSQTGGMTDTQYF.

A few counts support this clonotype. The chain has TRBV6-1 and TRBJ2-5; TRBD1 might be the D (6 bases). The CDR3 is made up of 14 amino acids. Trimming shortened V by 8 bases and J by 5 bases, and 18 bases separated the two germline ends. Germline CDR1 is MNHNS and CDR2 is SASEGT. The CDR3 loop is CASRRTASGETQYF. CDR3 DNA sequence: TGTGCCAGCCGTCGGACAGCCTCTGGGGAGACCCAGTACTTC.

This clonotype occurred many times. The V gene is TRBV12-3 or TRBV12-4, the J gene TRBJ1-3; D is unresolved. This CDR3 has 13 amino acids. V gave up 10 bases and J gave up 4 bases, with 14 bases separating them. CDR3 residues: CAIRSDSGNTIYF. CDR3 coding DNA: TGTGCCATAAGGTCGGATTCGGGAAACACCATATATTTT.

As to this clonotype: This may stem from a read error, because a much larger clone lies one nucleotide away. This chain links TRBV5-1 with TRBJ2-3; TRBD2 matches 7 bases. The CDR3 runs 16 residues. The trim removed 4 bases at V and 2 bases at J, leaving 10 bases unmatched. In germline, CDR1 is SGHRS, CDR2 YFSETQ. The CDR3 spells CASSPGLKRDTDTQYF. Written as DNA, the CDR3 is TGCGCCAGCAGCCCGGGACTAAAGAGGGACACAGATACGCAGTATTTT.

This clonotype was detected only a few times. The chain couples TRBV2 to TRBJ2-1; TRBD2 agrees at 8 bases. The ends lost 5 bases at V and 2 bases at J; junction bases unmatched: 11. This CDR3 has 17 amino acids. Germline V gene sequence: CDR1 SNHLY, CDR2 FYNNEI. The CDR3 sequence: CASSPTLAGRPYNEQFF. In DNA, the CDR3 is TGTGCCAGCAGTCCCACATTAGCGGGGCGCCCCTACAATGAGCAGTTCTTC.

The table lists this clonotype with a few counts. CDR3 nucleotides: TGCAGTGCTAGGGCTACGCCAAAAGAGACCCAGTACTTC. Its protein product is CSARATPKETQYF. The V and J genes are TRBV20-1 and TRBJ2-5; no reliable D call. The CDR3 totals 13 residues. Germline CDR1 reads DFQATT; CDR2 reads SNEGSKA (reference sequence). Trimming cost V 3 bases and J 3 bases, with 11 bases left between them.

This sequence joins TRBV20-1 and TRBJ1-1; TRBD1 matches at 10 bases. CDR3 length equals 17 residues. Trimming cost V 5 bases and J 1 base; bases outside gene matches: 13. CDR1 is DFQATT, CDR2 SNEGSKA, per germline (reference sequence). The CDR3 DNA reads TGCAGTGCTGGAAACCCGGGACAGGGGCCGAGGAACACTGAAGCTTTCTTT. It translates to CSAGNPGQGPRNTEAFF.